This T cell receptor (beta chain) was documented in a study of cytomegalovirus exposure and HLA in healthy donors. The PCR had 60 Vbeta and 13 Jbeta primers. Original methodology: Per a later analysis, the number of unique TCR beta chains was some 75 million, of which around 10 million were shared. The method was immunoSEQ multiplex PCR; TCRdb's version includes in-frame clones alone and lacks a portion of them. D and trimming come from the DNA, and the V and J calls and clone size come from that table. The profile covers nearly 100,000 clones, with roughly a tenth appearing a single time and 5.1% taken by the ten largest. As regards this clone: Its target is not known.

Points from the study as a whole: In a later analysis, a missense DCLRE1C variant was linked to TCR beta V- and J-gene trimming.

V was pared by 3 bases and J by 9 bases, with 6 bases of the junction left unmatched. This CDR3 contains 15 residues. The V gene's germline CDR1 is MDHEN and CDR2 SYDVKM. The sequence was collected from a man aged 45 to 65 in good health and CMV-seropositive. The V gene is TRBV28, the J gene TRBJ1-6; 9 bases map to TRBD1. Sequenced material: PBMCs. CDR3 sequence: CASSFRDRESSPLHF. For the CDR3, the DNA is TGTGCCAGCAGTTTCCGGGACAGGGAGAGTTCACCCCTCCACTTT.